Each of the 7 T cell receptor beta chains below was sequenced from the same sample in a study of cytomegalovirus exposure and HLA in healthy donors. The PCR employed 60 Vbeta primers together with 13 Jbeta primers. The protocol was immunoSEQ multiplex PCR, while the TCRdb copy is restricted to in-frame clones and leaves out a portion. The sample records about 97,000 clones, about 85% being singletons. The sample was PBMCs. The source of these receptors is a man aged 25-45 years in good health and CMV-seronegative.

This clone was detected only once. The gene calls are TRBV7-9 and TRBJ1-2; a possible D gene is TRBD1 (5 bases). The CDR3 is 17 residues long. The V end was cut by 4 bases, the J end by 0 bases, with 18 bases between. Germline V CDR1 and CDR2: SEHNR, FQNEAQ (reference sequence). The CDR3 loop is CASSSSPTIRANYGYTF. The CDR3 coding sequence is TGTGCCAGCAGCTCCTCACCCACCATCAGGGCTAACTATGGCTACACCTTC.

The chain carries TRBV29-1 and TRBJ1-1; D not certain. This CDR3 contains 12 residues. Trimming took 6 bases from V and 8 from J, leaving 16 bases between them. Germline V gene lookup returns CDR1 SQVTM and CDR2 ANQGSEA. CDR3 DNA: TGCAGCGTCGGGGAGACACCCCGGGAAGCTTTCTTT. Translated, it gives CSVGETPREAFF.

V usage is TRBV11-2 and J usage is TRBJ2-7, with a possible D match to TRBD2 (6 bases). The CDR3 contains 14 residues. Trimming cost V 2 bases and J 3 bases, with 11 bases left between them. Germline V gene sequence: CDR1 SGHAT, CDR2 FQNNGV. CDR3 region: CASSLLDGGYEQYF. CDR3 nucleotides: TGTGCCAGCAGCTTATTAGACGGGGGCTACGAGCAGTACTTC.

In this sample, this clone turned up once. This chain links TRBV28 with TRBJ1-5; D remains ambiguous. CDR3 size: 15 residues. Germline V gene lookup returns CDR1 MDHEN and CDR2 SYDVKM. Trimming took 6 bases from V and 2 from J, leaving 14 bases between them. In nucleotides, the CDR3 is TGTGCCAGCAGCTCCGACACGCCCCGCAATCAGCCCCAGCATTTT. It encodes CASSSDTPRNQPQHF.

J is TRBJ2-7 and V is TRBV28; TRBD2 might be the D (7 bases). The germline V gene encodes CDR1 MDHEN and CDR2 SYDVKM. V shed 2 bases and J shed 1 base, with 12 bases lying between them. This CDR3 spans 15 amino acids. The CDR3 DNA sequence: TGTGCCAGCAGTTTAGAGAGGGGGGGATCCTACGAGCAGTACTTC. Amino acids: CASSLERGGSYEQYF.

The sample holds a few counts of this clone. This rearrangement joins TRBV6-6 to TRBJ2-7; TRBD1 agrees at 7 bases. The CDR3 runs 15 residues. Trimming cost V 6 bases and J 3 bases; bases outside gene matches: 11. Germline CDR1 is MNHNY and CDR2 is SVGAGI (reference sequence). Here the CDR3 DNA reads TGTGCCAGCAGAGACAGGGAAGGGGGTGTCTACGAGCAGTACTTC. Its protein is CASRDREGGVYEQYF.

CDR3 DNA: TGTGCCAGCAGTGGGGACAGGGACTCCTACGAGCAGTACTTC. Its protein product is CASSGDRDSYEQYF. The V and J genes are TRBV6-6 and TRBJ2-7; 9 positions agree with TRBD1. After removal of 5 bases from V and 0 bases from J, the junction contained 2 bases not matched to a gene. Germline V gives CDR1 MNHNY, CDR2 SVGAGI (reference sequence). This CDR3 region has 14 residues.